Presented here are 32 T cell receptor beta chains from one specimen sequenced in a study of T cell changes during pregnancy in multiple sclerosis. Assay used: immunoSEQ multiplex PCR; TCRdb lists only in-frame clones, some missing. Here the sample spans about 130,000 clones, roughly 95% being singletons. The source material was peripheral blood, sampled after pregnancy. These receptor sequences come from a female donor with multiple sclerosis, enrolled in a pregnancy study.

The rearrangement joins TRBV28 to TRBJ2-7; D not certain. Germline V gene sequence: CDR1 MDHEN, CDR2 SYDVKM. This CDR3 spans 11 amino acids. V lost 5 bases to trimming and J lost 6 bases, with 8 bases between them. The CDR3 bases are TGTGCCAGCAGTATCCTCTCCGAGCAGTACTTC. Translating gives CASSILSEQYF.

V is TRBV14 and J is TRBJ1-1, with 7 positions matching TRBD1. The CDR3 is 15 amino acids. J gave up 2 bases and V 2 bases, and 5 bases lay outside the gene matches. From germline, CDR1 is SGHDN and CDR2 FVKESK. The CDR3 loop is CASSQRTGFNTEAFF. CDR3 DNA: TGTGCCAGCAGCCAAAGGACAGGATTTAACACTGAAGCTTTCTTT.

The rearrangement joins TRBV19 to TRBJ2-3, with 8 nucleotides matching TRBD1. CDR1 is LNHDA and CDR2 is SQIVND in the germline V gene (reference sequence). The CDR3 has 13 amino acids. J lost 5 bases, V lost 7 bases, and 5 bases had no gene match. CDR3 DNA sequence: TGTGCCAGTAAGACAGGGGCGTTAGATACGCAGTATTTT. Protein sequence: CASKTGALDTQYF.

The chain links TRBV2 to TRBJ2-7, with 10 bases lining up with TRBD2. Germline values: CDR1 SNHLY, CDR2 FYNNEI. This CDR3 is built from 19 residues. Unmatched junction bases numbered 17, after V lost 5 bases and J lost 1 base. Here the CDR3 reads CASSSRDRRVSGRSYEQYF. The CDR3 DNA reads TGTGCCAGCAGTAGCCGGGACCGGAGGGTTAGCGGGAGGTCCTACGAGCAGTACTTC.

V gene TRBV27 combines with J gene TRBJ2-7, with 10 bases matching TRBD1. The V gene end was trimmed by 5 bases and the J gene end by 4 bases; junction bases not matched to a gene: 11. Germline values: CDR1 MNHEY, CDR2 SMNVEV (reference sequence). CDR3 length: 16 amino acids. The CDR3 sequence is CASSLESGQGFYEQYF. DNA for the CDR3: TGTGCCAGCAGTCTCGAGTCGGGACAGGGGTTTTACGAGCAGTACTTC.

CDR3 sequence reads: CAISEGQGLPPLHF. DNA for the CDR3: TGTGCCATCAGTGAGGGACAGGGACTACCACCCCTCCACTTT. This chain joins TRBV10-3 and TRBJ1-6; 8 positions match TRBD1. V gave up 2 bases and J gave up 11 bases; unmatched junction bases: 5. CDR3 length: 14 residues. The V gene's germline CDR1 is ENHRY and CDR2 SYGVKD.

V and J are TRBV30 and TRBJ1-1, with D possibly TRBD1 on 6 matching bases. The CDR3 contains 14 residues. CDR1 GTSNPN and CDR2 SVGIG come from the germline V gene (reference sequence). The V end lost 0 bases, the J end lost 4 bases, and 12 bases lay between the germline ends. The CDR3: CAWSVQQGITEAFF. The CDR3 nucleotides are TGTGCCTGGAGTGTTCAACAGGGAATCACTGAAGCTTTCTTT.

This clone was picked up a small number of times. The chain is built from TRBV30 and TRBJ1-1; 7 bases match TRBD1. The germline V gene encodes CDR1 GTSNPN and CDR2 SVGIG (reference sequence). Losses at the gene ends were 4 bases for V and 4 bases for J; bases not matched to a gene: 6. The CDR3 runs 13 residues. CDR3 protein: CAWTRQGSTEAFF. DNA of the CDR3: TGTGCCTGGACGAGACAGGGTTCCACTGAAGCTTTCTTT.

The gene calls are TRBV2 and TRBJ1-1; D perhaps matches TRBD1 (5 bases). The V gene lost 4 bases and the J gene lost 0 bases, with 9 bases spanning the gap. Germline CDR1 reads SNHLY; CDR2 reads FYNNEI. The CDR3 spans 14 residues. CDR3 residues: CASSATVLNTEAFF. In DNA form, the CDR3 reads TGTGCCAGCAGTGCGACAGTATTGAACACTGAAGCTTTCTTT.

The chain couples TRBV19 to TRBJ2-5; TRBD1 is a possible D gene (6 bases). The CDR3 totals 16 residues. CDR1 and CDR2 from the germline V gene are LNHDA and SQIVND (reference sequence). Trimming pared 1 base from V and 0 bases from J, leaving 12 bases between. The CDR3 DNA reads TGTGCCAGTAGTATAGCCGACAGGAACAACCAAGAGACCCAGTACTTC. Its translation: CASSIADRNNQETQYF.

The chain recombines TRBV15 with TRBJ2-7; possibly TRBD2 for D (6 bases). The CDR3 is made up of 13 amino acids. The V end lost 6 bases, the J end lost 1 base, and 10 bases lay between the germline ends. The germline V gene encodes CDR1 LNHNV and CDR2 YYDKDF (reference sequence). CDR3 loop: CATRGGLSYEQYF. Here the CDR3 DNA reads TGTGCCACCAGGGGGGGATTGTCCTACGAGCAGTACTTC.

This chain uses TRBV5-6 with TRBJ2-5, with D perhaps TRBD1 (5 bases). CDR3 length: 14 residues. Trimming took off 3 bases at V and 4 bases at J, with 13 bases between the two ends. CDR1 and CDR2 (germline): SGHDT, YYEEEE. The CDR3 region is CASSSESRGETQYF. Written as DNA, the CDR3 is TGTGCCAGCAGCTCCGAAAGTAGGGGAGAGACCCAGTACTTC.

The table lists this clone with a count of one. V and J are TRBV30 and TRBJ2-1; D is possibly TRBD1 (5 bases). The germline gives CDR1 GTSNPN, CDR2 SVGIG (reference sequence). V was clipped by 5 bases and J by 5 bases, with 7 bases between them. There are 11 residues in the CDR3. The CDR3 reads CAWGRDNEQFF. The CDR3 nucleotides read TGTGCCTGGGGCAGGGACAATGAGCAGTTCTTC.

V usage is TRBV7-9 and J usage is TRBJ1-1, with 8 bases lining up with TRBD1. This CDR3 spans 18 amino acids. With V trimmed by 2 bases and J by 3 bases, 14 bases remained unmatched. CDR1 and CDR2 (germline): SEHNR, FQNEAQ (reference sequence). CDR3 region: CASSLIAPGQELDTEAFF. The CDR3 DNA reads as TGTGCCAGCAGCTTAATCGCCCCGGGACAGGAGTTGGACACTGAAGCTTTCTTT.

The J gene is TRBJ1-5, the V gene TRBV28; possibly TRBD1 for D (6 bases). The germline V and J ends were trimmed by 1 base and 9 bases, with 7 bases remaining between them. This CDR3 is 12 amino acids long. Looked up from germline, CDR1 is MDHEN and CDR2 is SYDVKM. The CDR3 DNA sequence: TGTGCCAGCAGTTTATCCAGGGGGCCCCAGCATTTT. It codes for CASSLSRGPQHF.

The chain joins TRBV29-1 to TRBJ2-1; TRBD2 agrees at 10 bases. The CDR3 spans 13 residues. Germline CDR1 SQVTM, CDR2 ANQGSEA. Trimming cost V 4 bases and J 8 bases; bases outside gene matches: 5. The chain's CDR3 is CSVASGSSDEQFF. The CDR3 DNA reads TGCAGCGTTGCTAGCGGGAGCAGCGATGAGCAGTTCTTC.

The chain links TRBV5-6 to TRBJ1-2, with a tentative D call TRBD1 (5 bases). This CDR3 spans 15 amino acids. The germline CDR1 and CDR2 sequences are SGHDT and YYEEEE. The V gene lost 4 bases and the J gene lost 2 bases, with 15 bases spanning the gap. The CDR3 sequence is CASSVSREANYGYTF. As DNA, the CDR3 is TGTGCCAGCAGCGTCAGCAGGGAGGCCAACTATGGCTACACCTTC.

The V call is TRBV6-5, the J call TRBJ2-7; the D gene is possibly TRBD1 (6 bases). V lost 6 bases, J lost 3 bases, and 12 bases lay in between. Germline V gene sequence: CDR1 MNHEY, CDR2 SVGAGI. This CDR3 is 13 amino acids long. Written as DNA, the CDR3 is TGTGCCAGCAGAAAGACAGGTTTCTACGAGCAGTACTTC. Encoded protein: CASRKTGFYEQYF.

This sequence joins TRBV5-1 and TRBJ2-1; D might be TRBD2 (5 bases). The CDR3 loop spans 14 amino acids. Germline lookup yields CDR1 SGHRS and CDR2 YFSETQ. V was trimmed by 4 bases and J by 7 bases, leaving 15 bases between them. This chain's CDR3 is CASSPVGGVNEQFF. In DNA form, the CDR3 reads TGCGCCAGCAGCCCGGTCGGAGGAGTGAATGAGCAGTTCTTC.

This clone occurred once. The chain uses TRBV5-1 and TRBJ2-3; D is undetermined. Trimming removed 5 bases from V and 0 bases from J, with 10 bases in between. CDR1 SGHRS and CDR2 YFSETQ come from the germline V gene. This CDR3 is 14 amino acids long. The CDR3 region is CASRWQSSTDTQYF. The CDR3 region has the DNA TGCGCCAGCAGGTGGCAAAGTAGCACAGATACGCAGTATTTT.

The chain employs TRBV11-3 and TRBJ1-4; 8 bases match TRBD1. Germline V gene lookup returns CDR1 SGHNT and CDR2 YENEEA. With 3 bases clipped from V and 5 bases from J, the junction kept 5 bases outside the gene matches. The CDR3 loop spans 15 amino acids. CDR3 DNA sequence: TGTGCCAGCAGCTTTGGCTCAGGGGGCAATGAAAAACTGTTTTTT. Its translation is CASSFGSGGNEKLFF.

The genes are TRBV25-1 and TRBJ2-3, with TRBD2 identical over 8 bases. Germline V gene sequence: CDR1 MGHDK, CDR2 SYGVNS. The junction had 14 bases not matched to a gene; V was cut back by 7 bases and J by 5 bases. CDR3 length equals 16 residues. The CDR3 reads CASTPTGGVGIDTQYF. Here the CDR3 DNA reads TGTGCCAGCACCCCCACGGGAGGGGTGGGGATAGATACGCAGTATTTT.

CDR3 loop: CASSYSFGGEQFF. CDR3 DNA sequence: TGTGCCAGCAGTTACTCGTTCGGGGGAGAGCAGTTCTTC. The rearrangement uses TRBV6-5 and TRBJ2-1; a weak D match, TRBD2 (6 bases). Germline assignment: CDR1 MNHEY and CDR2 SVGAGI. The CDR3 runs to 13 residues. Trimming left V 0 bases short and J 10 bases short, with 10 bases between.

CDR3 in amino acids: CASTPGGGRNNEQFF. In DNA form, the CDR3 reads TGTGCCAGCACTCCTGGGGGGGGCCGAAACAATGAGCAGTTCTTC. V usage is TRBV28 and J usage is TRBJ2-1, with TRBD2 as a possible D gene (7 bases). Germline-derived CDR1 and CDR2 are MDHEN and SYDVKM. V lost 7 bases, J lost 5 bases, and 18 bases lay in between. The CDR3 is 15 amino acids.

The chain is built from TRBV7-3 and TRBJ2-2; D gene uncertain. CDR3 size: 10 residues. Germline CDR1 and CDR2: SGHTA and FQGTGA. Trimming cost V 8 bases and J 7 bases, with 5 bases left between them. The CDR3 here is CASASGELFF. The CDR3 DNA follows: TGTGCCAGCGCGAGCGGGGAGCTGTTTTTT.

As to this clone: The germline gene is not matched at one end of the junction; a read error may be the cause. The chain joins TRBV7-7 to TRBJ2-1, with D tentatively TRBD1 (6 bases). The CDR3 runs 13 residues. The V gene's germline CDR1 is SSHAT and CDR2 FNYEAQ (reference sequence). The chain's CDR3 is CASSRGGYNEQFF. The CDR3 region has the DNA TGTGCTAGCAGTCGAGGGGGCTACAATGAGCAGTTCTTC.

The rearrangement joins TRBV11-3 to TRBJ2-1; TRBD2 is a possible D gene (7 bases). Per germline, CDR1 SGHNT and CDR2 YENEEA. This CDR3 is built from 14 residues. The germline V and J ends were trimmed by 4 bases and 10 bases, with 17 bases remaining between them. The CDR3 sequence is CASSSARGGTEQFF. The CDR3 bases are TGTGCCAGCAGCTCAGCCCGCGGGGGCACAGAGCAGTTCTTC.

This sequence joins TRBV28 and TRBJ2-1, with D hard to call. The germline gives CDR1 MDHEN, CDR2 SYDVKM. The V end was cut by 5 bases, the J end by 0 bases, with 17 bases between. CDR3 length: 17 amino acids. Here the CDR3 reads CASSLRPTVSSYNEQFF. In DNA, the CDR3 is TGTGCCAGCAGTCTTAGACCTACAGTCAGCTCCTACAATGAGCAGTTCTTC. The full variable domain, its missing parts supplied by reference TRBV28 and TRBJ2-1, is DVKVTQSSRYLVKRTGEKVFLECVQDMDHENMFWYRQDPGLGLRLIYFSYDVKMKEKGDIPEGYSVSREKKERFSLILESASTNQTSMYLCASSLRPTVSSYNEQFFGPGTRLTVL.

The chain employs TRBV28 and TRBJ1-3; 7 bases are shared with TRBD1. The germline CDR1 and CDR2 sequences are MDHEN and SYDVKM. V shed 6 bases, J shed 7 bases, and the junction held 12 bases outside the gene matches. CDR3 size: 15 residues. The DNA of the CDR3 is TGTGCCAGCAGCCCGACAGGGTTTGTCCGGAACACCATATATTTT. Amino acid sequence: CASSPTGFVRNTIYF.

The chain uses TRBV4-1 and TRBJ2-2, with TRBD2 identical over 10 bases. CDR3 size: 17 residues. Per germline, CDR1 MGHRA and CDR2 YSYEKL. V lost 4 bases, J lost 2 bases, and 7 bases stayed unmatched. CDR3 loop: CASSPALAGVNTGELFF. CDR3 DNA: TGCGCCAGCAGCCCGGCGCTAGCGGGAGTTAACACCGGGGAGCTGTTTTTT.

This chain connects TRBV23-1 to TRBJ2-1, with 8 nucleotides matching TRBD2. TRBV23-1 is reported as an ORF; its role is uncertain. This CDR3 has 14 residues. J gave up 8 bases and V 3 bases, and 6 bases lay outside the gene matches. CDR3: CASSHQREMDEQFF. The CDR3 region has the DNA TGCGCCAGCAGTCACCAGCGGGAGATGGATGAGCAGTTCTTC.

This chain connects TRBV27 to TRBJ2-4, with 8 positions matching TRBD2. The germline V gene encodes CDR1 MNHEY and CDR2 SMNVEV (reference sequence). The CDR3 is 18 residues long. The trim removed 10 bases at V and 5 bases at J, leaving 22 bases unmatched. The CDR3 coding sequence is TGTGCCACCCCCCGGAGAGGGTGTAGCGGGGATATCCAAAACATTCAGTACTTC. Residues: CATPRRGCSGDIQNIQYF.